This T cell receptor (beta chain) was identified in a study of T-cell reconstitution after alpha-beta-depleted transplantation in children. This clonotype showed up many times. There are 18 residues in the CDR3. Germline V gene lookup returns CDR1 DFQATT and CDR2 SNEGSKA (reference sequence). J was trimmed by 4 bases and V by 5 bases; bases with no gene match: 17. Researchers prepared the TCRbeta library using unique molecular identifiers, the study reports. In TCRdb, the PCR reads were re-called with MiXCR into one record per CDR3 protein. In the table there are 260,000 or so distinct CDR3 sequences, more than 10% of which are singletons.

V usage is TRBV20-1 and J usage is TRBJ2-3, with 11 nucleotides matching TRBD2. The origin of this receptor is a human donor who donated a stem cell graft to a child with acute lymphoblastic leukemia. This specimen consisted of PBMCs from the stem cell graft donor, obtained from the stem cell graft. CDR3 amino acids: CSAGLTTYSGGAPDTQYF. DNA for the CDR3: TGCAGTGCTGGACTCACGACCTATAGCGGGGGGGCCCCAGATACGCAGTATTTT.